Listed below are T cell receptor beta chains from one sample, sequenced in a study of beta chain features in type 1 diabetes. TCRdb keeps only in-frame clones here, not all; method: immunoSEQ multiplex PCR. The data contain about 160,000 clones, about 8.3% of them singletons. Sequenced sample: central memory CD4+ T cells from blood. The receptors derive from a woman aged 18-29 years with type 1 diabetes. The CDR3 runs from the conserved cysteine through the conserved F or W. The size entry is marked missing in some rows and otherwise reads once, few, many or a size class.

V gene	J gene	clone size	CDR3 protein
TRBV5-4	TRBJ2-2	.	CASSAYRENTGELFF
TRBV18	TRBJ2-7	.	CASSGTGADYEQYF
TRBV7-2	TRBJ2-7	.	CASSLDSSYEQYF
TRBV5-1	TRBJ2-5	few	CASSLAGTQETQYF
TRBV18	TRBJ1-4	.	CASSALQGEKLFF
TRBV27	TRBJ2-1	few	CASSRTGGVWEQFF
TRBV5-4	TRBJ2-1	few	CASSLALEVGYEQFF
TRBV18	TRBJ2-7	.	CASSPATRGPEQYF
TRBV15	TRBJ2-7	.	CATSRDSRGTGYSYEQYF
TRBV7-2	TRBJ2-1	.	CASRAAYRNNEQFF
TRBV7-2	TRBJ2-5	few	CASSLAPGTSGSGETQYF
TRBV7-9	TRBJ2-1	.	CASSWGGTSGYLFF
TRBV5-1	TRBJ2-5	few	CASSGGQEETQYF
TRBV18	TRBJ2-7	.	CASSDTGTASYEQYF
TRBV4-3	TRBJ1-4	.	CASSQGGRDEKLFF
TRBV10-3	TRBJ2-7	.	CAITPASSGYEQYF
TRBV2	TRBJ2-5	.	CGGRLDGETQYF
TRBV4-1	TRBJ2-2	.	CASSQDRVTGELFF
TRBV29-1	TRBJ1-1	.	CSVDPAGDTEAFF
TRBV5-1	TRBJ2-7	.	CASSLVVTSYEQYF
TRBV13	TRBJ2-5	.	CASSLDQGGSTQYF
TRBV5-6	TRBJ2-7	few	CASSLRRGALAYEQYF
TRBV27	TRBJ1-1	.	CASSYYGGGTEAFF
TRBV2	TRBJ2-2	few	CASSPGTGDTGELFF
TRBV7-9	TRBJ2-7	.	CASSRTGAYYEQYF
TRBV7-2	TRBJ1-5	once	CASSSRTGDSNQPQHF
TRBV6-6	TRBJ2-4	few	CASSLAGGKNIQYF
TRBV5-1	TRBJ2-3	.	CASSVSGGYTDTQYF
TRBV29-1	TRBJ1-2	.	CSVEEVRAGYTF
TRBV11-3	TRBJ1-1	.	CASSFGESTEAFF
TRBV18	TRBJ2-3	few	CASSPPRQIYTDTQYF
TRBV27	TRBJ2-3	.	CATITDTQYF
TRBV18	TRBJ2-7	.	CASSPPPTPAEQYF
TRBV28	TRBJ2-7	few	CASSAGTPFEQYF
TRBV7-9	TRBJ2-1	few	CASSTQDEQFF
TRBV7-9	TRBJ2-3	few	CASSVGQGGRADTQYF
TRBV19	TRBJ1-1	few	CASSSIGENTEAFF
TRBV7-8	TRBJ2-7	few	CASSLGTSGHLVHYEQYF
TRBV28	TRBJ2-7	.	CASSSAYEQYF
TRBV29-1	TRBJ1-4	.	CSVDGQGDEKLFF
TRBV29-1	TRBJ1-3	.	CSVQGGSGNTIYF
TRBV2	TRBJ2-7	many	CASSEGTVANEQYF
TRBV19	TRBJ2-1	few	CASSGQTGVYEQFF
TRBV25-1	TRBJ2-1	.	CASVVSGGKQFF
TRBV28	TRBJ1-2	.	CASSSGQDYGYTF
TRBV18	TRBJ1-5	.	CASSDRGQGNQPQHF
TRBV27	TRBJ1-4	.	CASSSYRNNEKLFF
TRBV11-2	TRBJ2-5	few	CASSRDSQRGTQYF
TRBV10-3	TRBJ1-2	few	CAISEPTGTGGHGYTF
TRBV7-8	TRBJ1-2	.	CASSLQDYGYTF
TRBV29-1	TRBJ1-2	.	CSVARGMGYTF
TRBV7-9	TRBJ2-2	.	CASSRPGLADPGELFF
TRBV14	TRBJ2-1	.	CASSQGRGALAYNEQFF
TRBV30	TRBJ2-1	.	CAWSVKGGNEQFF